This entry features one TCR beta chain sequence. Its antigen is as yet unknown. A much bigger clone sits one base away, suggesting this may be a read error. This sample was taken from a study of blood T cells in healthy people across ages. Study-level points and caveats: Age brought a roughly linear fall in TCR beta diversity measured per million T cells.

This CDR3 contains 16 residues. Germline V gene sequence: CDR1 MNHEY, CDR2 SMNVEV (reference sequence). The V gene end was trimmed by 9 bases and the J gene end by 2 bases; junction bases not matched to a gene: 8. A second PCR of 7 to 11 cycles used a sample-barcoded 5' primer and a J-beta primer mix. Carrying 12 random nucleotides, a template-switch adaptor labeled each individual cDNA molecule. TCRdb re-analysed the 5' RACE reads in MiXCR, keeping a single row per CDR3 protein. Of hundreds of thousands of distinct CDR3 sequences listed, under 25% are singletons. The rearrangement links TRBV27 to TRBJ2-1; 12 nucleotides line up with TRBD2. This TCR was sampled from a man in his 70s in good health. Material: blood. The CDR3 nucleotides read TGTGCCAGGAGTCGCAGGACTAGCGGGACCTACAATGAGCAGTTCTTC. Residues: CARSRRTSGTYNEQFF.